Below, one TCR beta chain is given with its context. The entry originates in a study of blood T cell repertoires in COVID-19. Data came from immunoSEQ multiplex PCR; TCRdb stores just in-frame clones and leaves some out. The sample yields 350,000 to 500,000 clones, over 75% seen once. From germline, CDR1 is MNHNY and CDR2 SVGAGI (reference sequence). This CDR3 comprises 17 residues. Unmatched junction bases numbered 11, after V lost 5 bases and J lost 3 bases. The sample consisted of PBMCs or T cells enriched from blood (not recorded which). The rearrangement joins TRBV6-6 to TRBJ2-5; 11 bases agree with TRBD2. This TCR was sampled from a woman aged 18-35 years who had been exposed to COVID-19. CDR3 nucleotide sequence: TGTGCCAGCAGTCATGGGACTAGCGGCAGTGGGAAAGAGACCCAGTACTTC. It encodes CASSHGTSGSGKETQYF.